Listed below are T cell receptor beta chains from one sample, sequenced in a study of blood T cell repertoires in COVID-19. Sequencing was performed with immunoSEQ multiplex PCR; in TCRdb, only in-frame clones are kept and a portion is missing. The sample has some 35,000 clones, about 87% seen once. Sequences were obtained from peripheral blood. All receptors derive from a man between 60 and 70 years old with active COVID-19. The conserved cysteine and the conserved F or W are not part of the CDR3 here.

j_call,v_call,cdr3_aa
TRBJ2-4,TRBV28,ASSLTRAGTKNIQY
TRBJ1-1,TRBV5-1,ASSFQGVQGSEAF
TRBJ1-1,TRBV9,ASSATGNTEAF
TRBJ2-5,TRBV7-8,ASSFNGQVQETQY
TRBJ2-2,TRBV19,ASSIGPGELF
TRBJ1-5,TRBV7-3,ASSFATDSAQH
TRBJ2-5,TRBV7-3,ASSLGPLLGGQETQY
TRBJ2-7,TRBV6-5,ASSNGQEQY
TRBJ2-2,TRBV5-4,ASSSGTRGTGELF
TRBJ1-5,TRBV5-8,ASSLGTHSNQPQH
TRBJ2-7,TRBV3-1/TRBV3-2,ASSPLAGGVYEQY
TRBJ2-1,TRBV6-4,ASRERTSGKYNEQF
TRBJ2-1,TRBV4-2,ASSREDRSSYNEQF